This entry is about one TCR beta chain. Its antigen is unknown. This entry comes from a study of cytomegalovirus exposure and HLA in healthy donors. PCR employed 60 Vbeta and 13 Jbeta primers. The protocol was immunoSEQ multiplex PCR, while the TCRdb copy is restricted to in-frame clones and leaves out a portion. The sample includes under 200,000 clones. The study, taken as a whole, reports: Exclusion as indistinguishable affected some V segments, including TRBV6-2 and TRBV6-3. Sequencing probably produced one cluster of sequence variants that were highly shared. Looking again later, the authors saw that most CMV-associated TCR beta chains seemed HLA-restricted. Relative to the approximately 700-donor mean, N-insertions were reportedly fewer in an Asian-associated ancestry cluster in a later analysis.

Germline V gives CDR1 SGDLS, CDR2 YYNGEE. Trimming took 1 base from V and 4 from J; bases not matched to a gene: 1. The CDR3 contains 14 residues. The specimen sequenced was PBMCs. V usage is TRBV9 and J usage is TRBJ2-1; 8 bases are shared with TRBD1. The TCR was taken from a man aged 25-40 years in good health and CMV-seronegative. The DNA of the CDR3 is TGTGCCAGCAGCGTACAGGGGGCATACAATGAGCAGTTCTTC. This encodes CASSVQGAYNEQFF.